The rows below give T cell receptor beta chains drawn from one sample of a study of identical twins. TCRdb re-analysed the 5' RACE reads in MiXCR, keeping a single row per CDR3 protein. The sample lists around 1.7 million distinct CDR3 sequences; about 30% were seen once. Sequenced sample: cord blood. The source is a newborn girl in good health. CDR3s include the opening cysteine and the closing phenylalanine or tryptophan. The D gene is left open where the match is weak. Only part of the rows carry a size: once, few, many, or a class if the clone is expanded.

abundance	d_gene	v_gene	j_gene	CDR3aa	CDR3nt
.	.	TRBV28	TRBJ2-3	CASSQTGQGRPDTQYF	TGTGCCAGCAGTCAAACCGGGCAGGGCCGGCCGGATACGCAGTATTTT
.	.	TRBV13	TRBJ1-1	CASSLDPGLNTEAFF	TGTGCCAGCAGCTTAGATCCGGGGTTGAACACTGAAGCTTTCTTT
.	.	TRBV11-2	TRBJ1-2	CVSSLEGQPYGYTF	TGTGTCAGCAGCTTAGAAGGACAGCCGTATGGCTACACCTTC
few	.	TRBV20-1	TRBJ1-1	CSASGTLLNEAFF	TGCAGTGCTAGCGGGACCCTCTTGAATGAAGCTTTCTTT
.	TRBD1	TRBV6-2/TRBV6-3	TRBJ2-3	CASSYRDLAGTGMDTQYF	TGTGCCAGCAGTTACCGCGACCTTGCCGGGACAGGGATGGATACGCAGTATTTT
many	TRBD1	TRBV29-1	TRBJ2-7	CSVQGGDEQYF	TGCAGCGTTCAAGGGGGCGACGAGCAGTACTTC
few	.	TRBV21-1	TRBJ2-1	CASSKRSGGGKVNEQFF	TGTGCCAGCAGCAAACGTAGCGGGGGGGGGAAAGTCAATGAGCAGTTCTTC
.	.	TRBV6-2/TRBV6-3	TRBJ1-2	CASSSLWTPYNYGYTF	TGTGCCAGCAGTTCTTTATGGACGCCCTATAACTATGGCTACACCTTC
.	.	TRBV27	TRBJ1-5	CASSLRGGEPQHF	TGTGCCAGCAGTTTAAGAGGGGGAGAGCCCCAGCATTTT
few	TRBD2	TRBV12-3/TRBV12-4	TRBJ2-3	CASSLTSGGYTDTQYF	TGTGCCAGCAGTTTAACTAGCGGGGGGTACACAGATACGCAGTATTTT
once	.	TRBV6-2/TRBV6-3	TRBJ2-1	CASSWPTPSSYNEQFF	TGTGCCAGCAGTTGGCCTACCCCGAGCTCCTACAATGAGCAGTTCTTC
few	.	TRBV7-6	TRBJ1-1	CASSSRELGTEAFF	TGTGCCAGCAGCTCCAGGGAGTTGGGAACTGAAGCTTTCTTT
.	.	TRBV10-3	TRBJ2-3	CAISEIWRAAPSSTGTQYF	TGTGCCATCAGTGAGATTTGGAGGGCGGCTCCCTCTAGCACAGGTACGCAGTATTTT
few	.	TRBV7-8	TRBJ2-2	CASSWTPNTGELFF	TGTGCCAGCAGCTGGACTCCGAACACCGGGGAGCTGTTTTTT
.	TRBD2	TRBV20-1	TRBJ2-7	CSARDGGLAGVKKLYEQYF	TGCAGTGCTAGAGATGGAGGACTAGCGGGCGTAAAAAAACTCTACGAGCAGTACTTC
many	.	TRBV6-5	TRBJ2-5	CASSTQEETQYF	TGTGCCAGCAGTACACAGGAGGAGACCCAGTACTTC
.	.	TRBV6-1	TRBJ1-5	CASSVRTETDGPQHF	TGTGCCAGCAGTGTGCGGACAGAGACAGACGGGCCCCAGCATTTT
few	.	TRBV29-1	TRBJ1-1	CSVSGADTEAFF	TGCAGCGTTTCTGGGGCGGACACTGAAGCTTTCTTT
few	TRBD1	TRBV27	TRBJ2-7	CASNPGGSYEQYF	TGTGCCAGCAATCCAGGGGGTTCCTACGAGCAGTACTTC
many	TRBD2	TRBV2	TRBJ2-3	CASRALAGIGDTQYF	TGTGCCAGCAGAGCACTAGCGGGGATCGGAGATACGCAGTATTTT
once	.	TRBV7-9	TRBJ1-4	CASSPRAVNEKLFF	TGTGCCAGCAGCCCCCGGGCCGTTAATGAAAAACTGTTTTTT
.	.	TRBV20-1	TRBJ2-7	CSAIGIRGRSYNEQYF	TGCAGTGCTATCGGGATCCGGGGACGCTCCTACAATGAGCAGTACTTC
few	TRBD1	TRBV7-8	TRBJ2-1	CASTLRGRYNEQFF	TGTGCCAGCACCCTCAGGGGGCGGTACAATGAGCAGTTCTTC
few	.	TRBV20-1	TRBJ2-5	CSARDPIAETQYF	TGCAGTGCTAGAGATCCCATCGCGGAGACCCAGTACTTC
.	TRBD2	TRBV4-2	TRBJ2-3	CASSQERGGPDTQYF	TGTGCCAGCAGCCAAGAACGCGGGGGACCAGATACGCAGTATTTT
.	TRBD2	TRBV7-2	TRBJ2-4	CASSLSPGLAGDIQYF	TGTGCCAGCAGCTTAAGTCCCGGACTAGCGGGGGACATTCAGTACTTC
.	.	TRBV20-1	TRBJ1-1	CSARVAGRRTEAFF	TGCAGTGCTAGAGTAGCGGGGAGGAGGACTGAAGCTTTCTTT
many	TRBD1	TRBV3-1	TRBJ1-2	CASSQDFRSGGGYTF	TGTGCCAGCAGCCAAGATTTTCGGTCAGGGGGCGGCTACACCTTC
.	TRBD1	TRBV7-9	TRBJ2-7	CASSFQTGTATYEQYF	TGTGCCAGCAGCTTCCAAACCGGGACAGCAACCTACGAGCAGTACTTC
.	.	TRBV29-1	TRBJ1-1	CSVEASRGTEAFF	TGCAGCGTTGAAGCCTCGAGGGGCACTGAAGCTTTCTTT
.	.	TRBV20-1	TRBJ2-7	CSARRLRRTPYEQYF	TGCAGTGCTAGGAGATTGCGACGGACCCCCTACGAGCAGTACTTC
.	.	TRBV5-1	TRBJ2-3	CASSLSFRGTDTQYF	TGCGCCAGCAGCTTGTCTTTCCGGGGCACAGATACGCAGTATTTT
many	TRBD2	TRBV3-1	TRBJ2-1	CASSQLAGGNEQFF	TGTGCCAGCAGCCAACTAGCGGGGGGCAATGAGCAGTTCTTC